Each of the 20 T cell receptor beta chains below was sequenced from the same sample in a study of T cell repertoires in cytomegalovirus infection. TCRdb used MiXCR to reprocess the reads, holding one entry per CDR3 protein. The repertoire holds under 150,000 distinct CDR3 sequences, with roughly 9% as singletons. The sequencing input was PBMCs. The receptors were sampled from a human donor in good health (CMV status not recorded). Some clones in this sample may be carry-over from other donors' samples.

This clonotype was counted ten times or more. The V and J genes are TRBV7-2 and TRBJ1-1; 7 positions agree with TRBD1. Per the germline V gene, CDR1 is SGHTA and CDR2 is FQGNSA. V dropped 5 bases and J dropped 4; count of bases not matched to a gene: 10. CDR3 size: 15 residues. In DNA form, the CDR3 reads TGTGCCAGCAGCGTTGAAGGGGGCTGGGGCACTGAAGCTTTCTTT. It translates to CASSVEGGWGTEAFF.

This clonotype was detected many times. This chain uses TRBV7-2 with TRBJ2-1; TRBD1 matches at 8 bases. The CDR3 has 16 amino acids. J lost 6 bases, V lost 4 bases, and 11 bases had no gene match. Germline V gene data show CDR1 as SGHTA and CDR2 as FQGNSA. CDR3 sequence: CASSSRQGTLSNEQFF. CDR3 nucleotides: TGTGCCAGCAGCTCCCGACAGGGGACCTTATCCAATGAGCAGTTCTTC.

The chain carries TRBV20-1 and TRBJ2-3; 9 bases line up with TRBD2. The CDR3 sequence is 16 residues long. The V and J ends lost 3 bases and 5 bases, in that order; junction bases with no gene match: 12. Germline values: CDR1 DFQATT, CDR2 SNEGSKA (reference sequence). This CDR3 is CSARVAGAPVGDTQYF. The CDR3 DNA follows: TGCAGTGCTAGGGTAGCGGGGGCACCGGTTGGAGATACGCAGTATTTT.

This clonotype has a count of ten or more. The chain links TRBV12-3 or TRBV12-4 to TRBJ1-2; D not resolved. The V gene lost 5 bases and the J gene lost 2 bases, with 3 bases spanning the gap. The CDR3 totals 11 residues. CDR3 coding DNA: TGTGCCAGCAGTGGGAACTATGGCTACACCTTC. Encoded protein: CASSGNYGYTF.

With respect to this clonotype: A much larger clone sits a single nucleotide away, making a read error possible. The rearrangement links TRBV25-1 to TRBJ1-4, with 7 bases matching TRBD1. The CDR3 covers 14 residues. Germline trimming cut 7 bases from V and 7 bases from J; bases unmatched to any gene: 9. Per germline, CDR1 MGHDK and CDR2 SYGVNS. The CDR3 protein is CASIRRQGSEKLFF. The CDR3 DNA follows: TGTGCCAGCATCAGAAGACAGGGATCTGAAAAACTGTTTTTT.

This clonotype showed up many times. This chain connects TRBV7-6 to TRBJ1-2; the D is unclear. The CDR3 totals 19 residues. Germline V gene lookup returns CDR1 SGHVS and CDR2 FNYEAQ. V lost 5 bases and J 6 bases, leaving 31 bases between the germline ends. The chain's CDR3 is CASSRSPGSTVGERDGYTF. The CDR3 coding sequence is TGTGCCAGCAGCCGTTCTCCGGGGAGCACGGTTGGAGAAAGGGATGGCTACACCTTC.

This clonotype was seen ten or more times. The chain is built from TRBV7-8 and TRBJ2-3; TRBD2 aligns across 13 bases. J lost 2 bases, V lost 4 bases, and 3 bases had no gene match. Germline values: CDR1 SGHVS, CDR2 FQNEAQ. This CDR3 region has 16 residues. CDR3 bases: TGTGCCAGCAGCTGGACTAGCGGGGGAAACACAGATACGCAGTATTTT. This codes for CASSWTSGGNTDTQYF.

This clonotype was counted ten times or more. The CDR3 loop is CASQGLRSSYNEQFF. The CDR3 nucleotides read TGTGCCAGCCAAGGACTGCGTAGCTCCTACAATGAGCAGTTCTTC. The chain recombines TRBV6-5 with TRBJ2-1; weak D call: TRBD2 (5 bases). V was cut by 8 bases and J by 0 bases, with 14 bases left in between. The CDR3 covers 15 residues. CDR1 and CDR2 from the germline V gene are MNHEY and SVGAGI.

With regard to this clonotype: A much larger clonotype is one base distant, so this may be a read error. The V gene is TRBV5-6, the J gene TRBJ2-7; tentative D call: TRBD2 (5 bases). Trimming took 0 bases from V and 3 from J, leaving 10 bases between them. The CDR3 is 14 amino acids. The V gene's germline CDR1 is SGHDT and CDR2 YYEEEE. CDR3: CASSLAGSHYEQYF. CDR3 DNA sequence: TGTGCCAGCAGCTTGGCGGGGTCCCACTACGAGCAGTACTTC.

Written as DNA, the CDR3 is TGCAGTGCTAGGAGGCAGGGGAAGCCGAGCTCTGGAAACACCATATATTTT. Translation: CSARRQGKPSSGNTIYF. This sequence joins TRBV20-1 and TRBJ1-3; tentative D call: TRBD1 (6 bases). Deletions cut 3 bases from V and 0 bases from J, with 18 bases between. This CDR3 contains 17 residues. Per the germline V gene, CDR1 is DFQATT and CDR2 is SNEGSKA (reference sequence).

Ten or more counts support this clonotype. This chain uses TRBV2 with TRBJ2-6; a weak D match, TRBD2 (6 bases). Trimming cost V 7 bases and J 12 bases, with 13 bases left between them. There are 12 residues in the CDR3. Germline lookup yields CDR1 SNHLY and CDR2 FYNNEI. This CDR3 reads CASKGTAVVLTF. In DNA form, the CDR3 reads TGTGCCAGCAAGGGGACTGCAGTCGTCCTGACTTTC. Complete variable domain (other parts from reference TRBV2 and TRBJ2-6): EPEVTQTPSHQVTQMGQEVILRCVPISNHLYFYWYRQILGQKVEFLVSFYNNEISEKSEIFDDQFSVERPDGSNFTLKIRSTKLEDSAMYFCASKGTAVVLTFGAGSRLTVL.

In its sample, this clonotype was seen many times. The chain couples TRBV7-2 to TRBJ2-7; 7 bases map to TRBD2. The CDR3 covers 19 residues. V gave up 5 bases and J gave up 1 base; unmatched junction bases: 20. Germline V gene sequence: CDR1 SGHTA, CDR2 FQGNSA. The CDR3 reads CASSIRSSGRGSISYEQYF. CDR3 in DNA: TGTGCCAGCAGCATTAGGAGCTCCGGGCGGGGGTCCATTTCCTACGAGCAGTACTTC.

The gene calls are TRBV20-1 and TRBJ2-1; 11 bases fit TRBD2. Germline V CDR1 and CDR2: DFQATT, SNEGSKA (reference sequence). V lost 3 bases, J lost 0 bases, and 7 bases stayed unmatched. This CDR3 has 17 amino acids. This chain's CDR3 is CSARASGGSNSYNEQFF. CDR3 in DNA: TGCAGTGCTAGGGCTAGCGGGGGGTCAAACTCCTACAATGAGCAGTTCTTC.

This clonotype was counted at least ten times. The V and J genes are TRBV18 and TRBJ2-1; either TRBD1 or TRBD2 may supply D (6 bases each). V lost 1 base to trimming and J lost 4 bases, with 11 bases between them. The V gene's germline CDR1 is KGHSH and CDR2 LQKENI. This CDR3 has 15 amino acids. The CDR3 coding sequence is TGTGCCAGCTCACCACAGGGGGGCCGTTACAATGAGCAGTTCTTC. Encoded protein: CASSPQGGRYNEQFF.

This clonotype appeared many times. This sequence joins TRBV28 and TRBJ2-7; no clear D gene. V was cut by 3 bases and J by 1 base, with 7 bases left in between. Germline CDR1 MDHEN, CDR2 SYDVKM. The CDR3 totals 13 residues. CDR3 residues: CASSFQASYEQYF. CDR3 nucleotide sequence: TGTGCCAGCAGTTTTCAGGCTTCCTACGAGCAGTACTTC. Together with reference TRBV28 and TRBJ2-7, the CDR3 gives the full variable domain: DVKVTQSSRYLVKRTGEKVFLECVQDMDHENMFWYRQDPGLGLRLIYFSYDVKMKEKGDIPEGYSVSREKKERFSLILESASTNQTSMYLCASSFQASYEQYFGPGTRLTVT.

In its sample, this clonotype was seen many times. The J gene is TRBJ1-4, the V gene TRBV18; D is uncertain. The V and J ends lost 2 bases and 5 bases respectively, with 9 bases between them. Germline V gene data show CDR1 as KGHSH and CDR2 as LQKENI. This CDR3 is built from 14 residues. The DNA for the CDR3 is TGTGCCAGCTCACCAAGGGCGCGAAATGAAAAACTGTTTTTT. It encodes CASSPRARNEKLFF.

This clonotype occurred many times. The gene calls are TRBV7-2 and TRBJ2-5; no definite D call. This CDR3 contains 13 residues. In germline, CDR1 is SGHTA, CDR2 FQGNSA. V was pared by 5 bases and J by 5 bases, with 12 bases between. CDR3: CASSHIGEETQYF. CDR3 DNA: TGTGCCAGCAGCCACATCGGCGAGGAGACCCAGTACTTC.

This clonotype was found a few times. CDR3 amino acids: CSAREGPGRGTNEKLFF. The CDR3 DNA follows: TGCAGTGCTAGAGAGGGTCCGGGGAGGGGCACTAATGAAAAACTGTTTTTT. The genes are TRBV20-1 and TRBJ1-4; tentative D call: TRBD1 (5 bases). Germline V gene lookup returns CDR1 DFQATT and CDR2 SNEGSKA (reference sequence). This CDR3 is built from 17 residues. V lost 0 bases and J 2 bases, leaving 16 bases between the germline ends.

The table lists this clonotype with many counts. The V call is TRBV12-3 or TRBV12-4, the J call TRBJ1-2; TRBD1 agrees at 9 bases. The CDR3 is 14 residues long. With V trimmed by 5 bases and J by 5 bases, 6 bases remained unmatched. CDR3: CASSETGGWYGYTF. Here the CDR3 DNA reads TGTGCCAGCAGTGAAACAGGGGGCTGGTATGGCTACACCTTC.

The chain recombines TRBV29-1 with TRBJ1-1, with a possible D match to TRBD1 (5 bases). V lost 6 bases and J 3 bases, leaving 20 bases between the germline ends. Germline V gene lookup returns CDR1 SQVTM and CDR2 ANQGSEA. The CDR3 length is 15 residues. The CDR3 nucleotides read TGCAGCGTCGGTGGCTCCTGGGGGGGTGACACTGAAGCTTTCTTT. Translated, it gives CSVGGSWGGDTEAFF.